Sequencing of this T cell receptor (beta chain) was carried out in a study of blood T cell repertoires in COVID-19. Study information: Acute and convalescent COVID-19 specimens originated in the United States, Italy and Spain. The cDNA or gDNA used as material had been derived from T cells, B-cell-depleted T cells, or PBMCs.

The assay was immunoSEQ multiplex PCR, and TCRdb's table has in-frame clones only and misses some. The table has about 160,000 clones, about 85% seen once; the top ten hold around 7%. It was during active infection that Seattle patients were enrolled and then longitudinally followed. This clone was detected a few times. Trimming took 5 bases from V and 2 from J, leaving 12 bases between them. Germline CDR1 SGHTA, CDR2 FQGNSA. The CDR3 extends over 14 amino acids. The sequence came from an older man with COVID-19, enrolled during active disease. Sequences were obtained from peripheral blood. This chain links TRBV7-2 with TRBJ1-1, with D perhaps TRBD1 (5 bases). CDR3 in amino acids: CASSAQGFNTEAFF. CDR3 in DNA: TGTGCCAGCAGCGCGCAGGGTTTCAACACTGAAGCTTTCTTT.